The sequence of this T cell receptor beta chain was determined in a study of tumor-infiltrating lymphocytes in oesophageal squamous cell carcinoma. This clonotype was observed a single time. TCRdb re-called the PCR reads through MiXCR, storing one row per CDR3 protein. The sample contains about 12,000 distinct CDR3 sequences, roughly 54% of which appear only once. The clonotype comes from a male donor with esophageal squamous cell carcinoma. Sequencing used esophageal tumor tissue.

CDR3 region: CAISEGLNSGANVLTF. In DNA form, the CDR3 reads TGTGCCATCAGTGAGGGTCTGAATTCTGGGGCCAACGTCCTGACTTTC. The chain couples TRBV10-3 to TRBJ2-6, with D hard to call. CDR1 and CDR2 from the germline V gene are ENHRY and SYGVKD. Trimming removed 2 bases from V and 1 base from J, with 9 bases in between. This CDR3 spans 16 amino acids.